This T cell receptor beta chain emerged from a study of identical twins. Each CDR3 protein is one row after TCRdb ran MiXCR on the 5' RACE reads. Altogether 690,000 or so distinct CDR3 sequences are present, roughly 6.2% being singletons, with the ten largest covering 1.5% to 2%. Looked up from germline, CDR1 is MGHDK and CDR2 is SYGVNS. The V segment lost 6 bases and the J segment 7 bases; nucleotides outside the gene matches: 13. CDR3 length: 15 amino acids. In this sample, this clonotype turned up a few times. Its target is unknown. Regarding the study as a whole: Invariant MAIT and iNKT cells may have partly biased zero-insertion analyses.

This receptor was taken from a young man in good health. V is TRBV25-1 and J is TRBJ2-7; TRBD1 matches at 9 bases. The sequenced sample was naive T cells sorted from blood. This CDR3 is CASSPLRGQGWEQYF. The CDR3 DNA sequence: TGTGCCAGCAGCCCGCTGCGAGGACAGGGGTGGGAGCAGTACTTC.